These T cell receptor beta chains were read from a single sample in a study of cytomegalovirus exposure and HLA in healthy donors. Method: immunoSEQ multiplex PCR; TCRdb's copy keeps in-frame clones and lacks some. The table has some 80,000 clones, about 9.5% seen once. Sample: PBMCs. The receptors shown here come from a man aged 60-69 years in good health and CMV-seropositive. Both conserved end residues are part of each CDR3. A D gene is named only where the DNA matches it firmly. Clone size is stated in some rows and not others, as once, few, many or a class when expanded.

J gene,D gene,clone size,V gene,CDR3 protein,CDR3 DNA
TRBJ2-7,TRBD1,few,TRBV6-5,CASSATGDLYEQYF,TGTGCCAGCAGTGCGACAGGGGATCTCTACGAGCAGTACTTC
TRBJ1-1,.,few,TRBV10-3,CAIRRDTEAFF,TGTGCCATCAGGCGGGACACTGAAGCTTTCTTT
TRBJ1-5,TRBD1,.,TRBV19,CASSETGLYQPQHF,TGTGCCAGTAGTGAGACAGGGCTGTATCAGCCCCAGCATTTT
TRBJ2-5,.,few,TRBV19,CASSIHSVERTQETQYF,TGTGCCAGTAGTATTCACTCGGTCGAGCGGACCCAAGAGACCCAGTACTTC
TRBJ1-1,.,.,TRBV5-1,CASSAQTQGTEAFF,TGCGCCAGCAGCGCCCAAACTCAGGGCACTGAAGCTTTCTTT
TRBJ2-1,.,.,TRBV28,CASSLRGRRHEQFF,TGTGCCAGCAGTTTGAGGGGGAGAAGGCATGAGCAGTTCTTC
TRBJ1-5,TRBD1,few,TRBV19,CASSIGQGGIQPQHF,TGTGCCAGTAGTATAGGACAGGGGGGAATTCAGCCCCAGCATTTT
TRBJ1-3,.,few,TRBV18,CASSPPKSSSGNTIYF,TGTGCCAGCTCACCACCGAAGTCGAGCTCTGGAAACACCATATATTTT
TRBJ2-4,.,few,TRBV11-2,CASSPTSGGAVIQYF,TGTGCCAGCAGCCCTACTTCGGGCGGGGCTGTCATTCAGTACTTC
TRBJ2-1,TRBD1,few,TRBV5-1,CASSSRQGSGNEQFF,TGCGCCAGCAGCTCCCGACAGGGATCGGGCAATGAGCAGTTCTTC
TRBJ2-7,.,.,TRBV29-1,CSAVSPNRGEQYF,TGCAGCGCCGTAAGCCCCAATAGGGGAGAGCAGTACTTC
TRBJ2-2,TRBD1,few,TRBV7-9,CASSLGTGFGGELFF,TGTGCCAGCAGCTTAGGGACAGGGTTTGGCGGGGAGCTGTTTTTT
TRBJ1-5,.,.,TRBV29-1,CSVRGIGGSNQPQHF,TGCAGCGTTAGGGGTATTGGCGGTAGCAATCAGCCCCAGCATTTT